A selection of T cell receptor beta chains follows, all from one sample in a study of identical twins. One entry per CDR3 protein, called by TCRdb with MiXCR from the 5' RACE reads. The sample consists of 350,000 to 400,000 distinct CDR3 sequences, approximately 8.7% of them appearing once. The source material was naive T cells sorted from blood. These receptors all come from a woman aged 45 to 65 in good health. Both conserved end residues are part of each CDR3. Each record gives: J gene, clone size, V gene, D gene, CDR3 DNA, CDR3 protein. The D gene is left open where the match is weak. Clone size is given for some rows only: seen once, a few or many times, or a class if the clone is expanded.

J gene: TRBJ1-1
clone size: many
V gene: TRBV3-1
D gene: -
CDR3 DNA: TGTGCCAGCAGCCAAGAACGTAGCCCGATGAACACTGAAGCTTTCTTT
CDR3 protein: CASSQERSPMNTEAFF

J gene: TRBJ2-2
clone size: many
V gene: TRBV4-1
D gene: -
CDR3 DNA: TGCGCCAGCAGCCACCTCACCGGGGAGCTGTTTTTT
CDR3 protein: CASSHLTGELFF

J gene: TRBJ2-1
clone size: many
V gene: TRBV3-1
D gene: TRBD2
CDR3 DNA: TGTGCCAGCAGCCAACTAGCGGGCTGGGTAAGCTCCTACAATGAGCAGTTCTTC
CDR3 protein: CASSQLAGWVSSYNEQFF

J gene: TRBJ2-1
clone size: many
V gene: TRBV27
D gene: -
CDR3 DNA: TGTGCCAGCAGATCCACCGGGACACTCGGGAATGAGCAGTTCTTC
CDR3 protein: CASRSTGTLGNEQFF

J gene: TRBJ1-5
clone size: few
V gene: TRBV12-3/TRBV12-4
D gene: -
CDR3 DNA: TGTGCCAGCAGTTACTACAGGGTTGCGCAGCCCCAGCATTTT
CDR3 protein: CASSYYRVAQPQHF

J gene: TRBJ2-3
clone size: few
V gene: TRBV12-3/TRBV12-4
D gene: TRBD2
CDR3 DNA: TGTGCCAGCAGTCCCGACCTTGCGGGAGGGCTGGGAGATACGCAGTATTTT
CDR3 protein: CASSPDLAGGLGDTQYF

J gene: TRBJ2-3
clone size: -
V gene: TRBV19
D gene: -
CDR3 DNA: TGTGCCAGTAGTAACCGGGACCCTTTCACAGATACGCAGTATTTT
CDR3 protein: CASSNRDPFTDTQYF

J gene: TRBJ2-7
clone size: -
V gene: TRBV7-2
D gene: TRBD2
CDR3 DNA: TGTGCCAGCAGCTCCGACGAGGCGGATAGCGGGAGCTACGAGCAGTACTTC
CDR3 protein: CASSSDEADSGSYEQYF

J gene: TRBJ2-7
clone size: -
V gene: TRBV20-1
D gene: TRBD1
CDR3 DNA: TGCAGTGCTAGTTCGGTACAGGGGGCCTCCTACGAGCAGTACTTC
CDR3 protein: CSASSVQGASYEQYF

J gene: TRBJ2-3
clone size: -
V gene: TRBV12-3/TRBV12-4
D gene: -
CDR3 DNA: TGTGCCAGCAGTTTAGTTGCGGCCACAGATACGCAGTATTTT
CDR3 protein: CASSLVAATDTQYF

J gene: TRBJ1-2
clone size: few
V gene: TRBV12-3/TRBV12-4
D gene: -
CDR3 DNA: TGTGCCAGCCGCATGACAGGCTGGACTGGCTACACCTTC
CDR3 protein: CASRMTGWTGYTF

J gene: TRBJ2-5
clone size: many
V gene: TRBV25-1
D gene: -
CDR3 DNA: TGTGCCAGTAGACACAGGGTTTGCGAGACCCAGTACTTC
CDR3 protein: CASRHRVCETQYF

J gene: TRBJ1-1
clone size: -
V gene: TRBV27
D gene: -
CDR3 DNA: TGTGCCAGCAGTACCTTCCGGACGGTGAACACTGAAGCTTTCTTT
CDR3 protein: CASSTFRTVNTEAFF

J gene: TRBJ2-1
clone size: many
V gene: TRBV7-3
D gene: TRBD2
CDR3 DNA: TGTGCCAGCAGCTTACCGACTAGCGGGAGGGTTGAGAATGAGCAGTTCTTC
CDR3 protein: CASSLPTSGRVENEQFF

J gene: TRBJ2-3
clone size: few
V gene: TRBV29-1
D gene: -
CDR3 DNA: TGCAGCGTTGCCGCCATTAGCGGTCATAGCACAGATACGCAGTATTTT
CDR3 protein: CSVAAISGHSTDTQYF

J gene: TRBJ2-1
clone size: many
V gene: TRBV29-1
D gene: TRBD2
CDR3 DNA: TGCAGCGTTGGAGTTAGCGGGATCTACAATGAGCAGTTCTTC
CDR3 protein: CSVGVSGIYNEQFF

J gene: TRBJ2-3
clone size: many
V gene: TRBV7-9
D gene: -
CDR3 DNA: TGTGCCAGCAGCCCGGGAGTTTATACGCAGTATTTT
CDR3 protein: CASSPGVYTQYF

J gene: TRBJ2-4
clone size: -
V gene: TRBV3-1
D gene: -
CDR3 DNA: TGTGCCAGCAGCCAAGTCAGTTTAGCCAAAAACATTCAGTACTTC
CDR3 protein: CASSQVSLAKNIQYF

J gene: TRBJ1-1
clone size: many
V gene: TRBV12-3/TRBV12-4
D gene: -
CDR3 DNA: TGTGCCAGCAGCTTTTACACCCGCCCGGGTTCGAACACTGAAGCTTTCTTT
CDR3 protein: CASSFYTRPGSNTEAFF

J gene: TRBJ1-2
clone size: many
V gene: TRBV5-1
D gene: -
CDR3 DNA: TGCGCCAGCAGCTTGGCCACAGGAAGCTATGGCTACACCTTC
CDR3 protein: CASSLATGSYGYTF

J gene: TRBJ1-2
clone size: few
V gene: TRBV6-5
D gene: -
CDR3 DNA: TGTGCCAGCAGTTACAACCTCCCCTCGACTGACGGCTACACCTTC
CDR3 protein: CASSYNLPSTDGYTF

J gene: TRBJ2-7
clone size: many
V gene: TRBV6-2/TRBV6-3
D gene: TRBD2
CDR3 DNA: TGTGCCAGCATCCTGGGCGGGAGCTCCTACGAGCAGTACTTC
CDR3 protein: CASILGGSSYEQYF

J gene: TRBJ2-3
clone size: -
V gene: TRBV5-5
D gene: TRBD1
CDR3 DNA: TGTGCCAGCAACCTACAGGGGGGCACAGATACGCAGTATTTT
CDR3 protein: CASNLQGGTDTQYF

J gene: TRBJ1-1
clone size: few
V gene: TRBV14
D gene: -
CDR3 DNA: TGTGCCAGCAGCCCCAACCTCAAGGGGACTGAAGCTTTCTTT
CDR3 protein: CASSPNLKGTEAFF

J gene: TRBJ1-6
clone size: few
V gene: TRBV5-1
D gene: -
CDR3 DNA: TGCGCCAGCAGCCTAGGACAGCAGAGCTCCTATAATTCACCCCTCCACTTT
CDR3 protein: CASSLGQQSSYNSPLHF

J gene: TRBJ2-7
clone size: many
V gene: TRBV12-3/TRBV12-4
D gene: TRBD1
CDR3 DNA: TGTGCCAGCAGTTCGGGGACAGTGGAGGCATTC
CDR3 protein: CASSSGTVEAF

J gene: TRBJ1-2
clone size: -
V gene: TRBV6-5
D gene: TRBD1
CDR3 DNA: TGTGCCAGCAGAAACCGAGCAGGGGGCATGGATGGCTACACCTTC
CDR3 protein: CASRNRAGGMDGYTF

J gene: TRBJ2-3
clone size: few
V gene: TRBV20-1
D gene: -
CDR3 DNA: TGCAGTGCTATCCCTGGAGAACGGACCACAGATACGCAGTATTTT
CDR3 protein: CSAIPGERTTDTQYF

J gene: TRBJ2-1
clone size: -
V gene: TRBV24-1
D gene: TRBD1
CDR3 DNA: TGTGCCACCAGTGACCCCGGGACAGGGGATTACAATGAGCAGTTCTTC
CDR3 protein: CATSDPGTGDYNEQFF

J gene: TRBJ2-7
clone size: few
V gene: TRBV7-3
D gene: -
CDR3 DNA: TGTGCCAGCAGCCCCTACCCCACGGTGAACTACGAGCAGTACTTC
CDR3 protein: CASSPYPTVNYEQYF

J gene: TRBJ2-1
clone size: -
V gene: TRBV6-6
D gene: TRBD2
CDR3 DNA: TGTGCCAGCAGTTCACCGGGCGGGAGTGAGCAGTTCTTC
CDR3 protein: CASSSPGGSEQFF

J gene: TRBJ2-1
clone size: many
V gene: TRBV5-5
D gene: TRBD2
CDR3 DNA: TGTGCCAGCAGCTTTCCAGCGGGAACAAATGAGCAGTTCTTC
CDR3 protein: CASSFPAGTNEQFF

J gene: TRBJ2-1
clone size: few
V gene: TRBV7-9
D gene: -
CDR3 DNA: TGTGCCAGCAGCTTCGGGGACGGCTTGCAGTTCTTC
CDR3 protein: CASSFGDGLQFF

J gene: TRBJ2-1
clone size: -
V gene: TRBV5-8
D gene: TRBD2
CDR3 DNA: TGTGCCAGCAGCCCGGAGCAATCCGTTAGCGGGAGCAATGAGCAGTTCTTC
CDR3 protein: CASSPEQSVSGSNEQFF

J gene: TRBJ1-5
clone size: few
V gene: TRBV25-1
D gene: -
CDR3 DNA: TGTGCCAGCAGTGGCGGTAATCAGCCCCAGCATTTT
CDR3 protein: CASSGGNQPQHF

J gene: TRBJ2-5
clone size: -
V gene: TRBV2
D gene: TRBD2
CDR3 DNA: TGTGCCAGCAGGGCTCTCGGGGGGAGGACCCAAGAGACCCAGTACTTC
CDR3 protein: CASRALGGRTQETQYF

J gene: TRBJ2-3
clone size: many
V gene: TRBV6-4
D gene: TRBD2
CDR3 DNA: TGTGCCAGCAGTGACGGGACTAGCGGGACAGATACGCAGTATTTT
CDR3 protein: CASSDGTSGTDTQYF

J gene: TRBJ2-7
clone size: few
V gene: TRBV5-1
D gene: -
CDR3 DNA: TGCGCCAGCAGCTCGGACACGGGACCCACGGAGCAGTACTTC
CDR3 protein: CASSSDTGPTEQYF

J gene: TRBJ2-4
clone size: few
V gene: TRBV15
D gene: -
CDR3 DNA: TGTGCCACCAGCAGACCTTCAGGCGTCAAAAACATTCAGTACTTC
CDR3 protein: CATSRPSGVKNIQYF

J gene: TRBJ2-1
clone size: few
V gene: TRBV9
D gene: TRBD1
CDR3 DNA: TGTGCCAGCAGCGCCACAGGGGCAGCCTACAATGAGCAGTTCTTC
CDR3 protein: CASSATGAAYNEQFF

J gene: TRBJ2-1
clone size: -
V gene: TRBV3-1
D gene: -
CDR3 DNA: TGTGCCAGCAGCCAAGATGAGGCGGCTGCGGCTCGGCAGTTCTTC
CDR3 protein: CASSQDEAAAARQFF

J gene: TRBJ2-4
clone size: many
V gene: TRBV12-3/TRBV12-4
D gene: -
CDR3 DNA: TGTGCCAGCAGCGACTATCAGGTATCGCGTGCCATTCAGTACTTC
CDR3 protein: CASSDYQVSRAIQYF

J gene: TRBJ2-1
clone size: -
V gene: TRBV10-3
D gene: -
CDR3 DNA: TGTGCCATCAGTGAAGGGATCGATGAGCAGTTCTTC
CDR3 protein: CAISEGIDEQFF

J gene: TRBJ2-5
clone size: -
V gene: TRBV18
D gene: -
CDR3 DNA: TGTGCCAGCTCACCAGTAAGGGGGGCGCCGGTAGGAGAGACCCAGTACTTC
CDR3 protein: CASSPVRGAPVGETQYF

J gene: TRBJ2-7
clone size: -
V gene: TRBV27
D gene: TRBD1
CDR3 DNA: TGTGCCAGCAGTCGATCCGGACAGGACACCTACGAGCAGTACTTC
CDR3 protein: CASSRSGQDTYEQYF

J gene: TRBJ2-1
clone size: few
V gene: TRBV20-1
D gene: -
CDR3 DNA: TGCAGTGCTAGAGCGGCCTACAATGAGCAGTTCTTC
CDR3 protein: CSARAAYNEQFF

J gene: TRBJ2-7
clone size: few
V gene: TRBV6-1
D gene: TRBD2
CDR3 DNA: TGTGCCAGCAGTGAGAGACTAGCGGGAGGCTTATCCTACGAGCAGTACTTC
CDR3 protein: CASSERLAGGLSYEQYF

J gene: TRBJ2-1
clone size: -
V gene: TRBV3-1
D gene: -
CDR3 DNA: TGTGCCAGCAGCCAAGTCCTCGCGGGGTTTAGCTCCTACAATGAGCAGTTCTTC
CDR3 protein: CASSQVLAGFSSYNEQFF